This T cell receptor beta chain emerged from a study of blood T cell repertoires in COVID-19. Germline loops: CDR1 MNHEY, CDR2 SMNVEV (reference sequence). Unmatched junction bases numbered 7, after V lost 0 bases and J lost 8 bases. The CDR3 consists of 16 residues. In the original analysis: Cell counts per sample came from amplifying reference gene primers. The protocol was immunoSEQ multiplex PCR, while the TCRdb copy is restricted to in-frame clones and leaves out a portion. V and J calls and clone size come straight from that table; D and trimming were deduced from the DNA. This sample has around 150,000 clones, with roughly 93% found just once.

This chain links TRBV27 with TRBJ1-2, with TRBD1 matching 12 bases. The clonotype comes from a woman in her forties or fifties with acute or convalescent COVID-19. The material sequenced was peripheral blood. CDR3 amino acids: CASSLSGTGGAEGYTF. CDR3 in DNA: TGTGCCAGCAGTTTATCAGGGACAGGGGGCGCGGAGGGCTACACCTTC.